This T cell receptor (beta chain) was sequenced for a study of cytomegalovirus exposure and HLA in healthy donors. Trimming took 2 bases from V and 8 from J, leaving 7 bases between them. The germline V gene has CDR1 SEHNR and CDR2 FQNEAQ (reference sequence). The length of the CDR3 is 13 residues. This clone was detected only once. PCR used 60 Vbeta primers and 13 Jbeta primers. Sequencing was performed with immunoSEQ multiplex PCR; in TCRdb, only in-frame clones are kept and a portion is missing. This table has some 140,000 clones, approximately 78% appearing once. Sample: PBMCs. The sequence was collected from a woman aged 45 to 65 in good health and CMV-seropositive. The chain uses TRBV7-9 and TRBJ1-6; D gene unclear. The CDR3 DNA is TGTGCCAGCAGCTTAATGGAGGATTCACCCCTCCACTTT. It is translated as CASSLMEDSPLHF.